One sample yielded the 4 T cell receptor beta chains listed below, sequenced in a study of blood T cell repertoires in COVID-19. The assay was immunoSEQ multiplex PCR, and TCRdb's table has in-frame clones only and misses some. This sample has fewer than 200,000 clones, with 80% to 90% found just once. Sequenced: peripheral blood. The receptors were sampled from a woman aged 80 or older with COVID-19, enrolled during active disease.

The gene calls are TRBV7-2 and TRBJ2-3, with 8 bases aligning to TRBD2. Germline V gene lookup returns CDR1 SGHTA and CDR2 FQGNSA. Trimming at V came to 4 bases and at J to 1 base, leaving 4 bases not matched to a gene. There are 15 residues in the CDR3. CDR3 protein: CASSYNGGGTDTQYF. In nucleotides, the CDR3 is TGTGCCAGCAGCTATAACGGGGGGGGCACAGATACGCAGTATTTT.

This chain joins TRBV19 and TRBJ1-5; weak D call: TRBD1 (6 bases). The ends were cut back, 8 bases at V and 2 bases at J, with 22 bases in the middle. Germline V gene sequence: CDR1 LNHDA, CDR2 SQIVND (reference sequence). The CDR3 is 17 amino acids. The CDR3 sequence is CASDPSYRDWGNQPQHF. CDR3 sequence (DNA): TGTGCCAGTGATCCTTCTTACAGGGATTGGGGCAATCAGCCCCAGCATTTT.

The chain employs TRBV4-1 and TRBJ2-1, with 7 positions matching TRBD2. CDR1 and CDR2 from the germline V gene are MGHRA and YSYEKL. After removal of 6 bases from V and 8 bases from J, the junction contained 1 base not matched to a gene. The CDR3 is made up of 11 amino acids. For the CDR3, the DNA is TGCGCCAGCAGGGGAGGGTATGAGCAGTTCTTC. Its protein product is CASRGGYEQFF.

This clone has more than one count but fewer than ten. The chain is built from TRBV2 and TRBJ1-1, with a weak D call TRBD1 (6 bases). The germline CDR1 and CDR2 sequences are SNHLY and FYNNEI. V was trimmed by 5 bases and J by 2 bases, leaving 9 bases between them. The CDR3 sequence is 13 residues long. CDR3 DNA sequence: TGTGCCAGCAGTTGGACAGCCAACACTGAAGCTTTCTTT. Amino acids: CASSWTANTEAFF. Complete variable domain (other parts from reference TRBV2 and TRBJ1-1): EPEVTQTPSHQVTQMGQEVILRCVPISNHLYFYWYRQILGQKVEFLVSFYNNEISEKSEIFDDQFSVERPDGSNFTLKIRSTKLEDSAMYFCASSWTANTEAFFGQGTRLTVV.